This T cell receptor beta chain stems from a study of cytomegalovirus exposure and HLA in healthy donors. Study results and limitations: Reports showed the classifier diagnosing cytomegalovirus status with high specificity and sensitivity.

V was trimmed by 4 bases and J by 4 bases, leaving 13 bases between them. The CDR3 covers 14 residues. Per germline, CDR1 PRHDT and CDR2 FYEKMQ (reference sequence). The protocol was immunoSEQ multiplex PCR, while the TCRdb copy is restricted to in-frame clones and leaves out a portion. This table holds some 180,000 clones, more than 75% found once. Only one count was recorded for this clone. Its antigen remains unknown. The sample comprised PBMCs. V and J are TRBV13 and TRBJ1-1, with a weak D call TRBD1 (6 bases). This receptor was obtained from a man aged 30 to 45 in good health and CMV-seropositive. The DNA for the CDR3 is TGTGCCAGCAGCTCTCTGCAGGGGATCACTGAAGCTTTCTTT. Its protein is CASSSLQGITEAFF.